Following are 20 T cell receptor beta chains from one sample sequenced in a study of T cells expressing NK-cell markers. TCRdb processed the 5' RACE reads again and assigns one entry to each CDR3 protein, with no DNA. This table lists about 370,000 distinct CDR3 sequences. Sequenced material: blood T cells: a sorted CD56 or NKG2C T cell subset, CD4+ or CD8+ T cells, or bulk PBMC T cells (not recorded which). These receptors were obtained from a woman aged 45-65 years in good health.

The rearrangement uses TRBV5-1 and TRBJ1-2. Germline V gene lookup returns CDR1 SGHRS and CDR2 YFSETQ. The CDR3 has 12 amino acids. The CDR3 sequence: CASSLIGEGYTF.

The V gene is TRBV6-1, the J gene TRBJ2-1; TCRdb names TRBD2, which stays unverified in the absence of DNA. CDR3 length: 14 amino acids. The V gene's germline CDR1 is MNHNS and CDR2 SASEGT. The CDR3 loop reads CASIGPSSYNEQFF.

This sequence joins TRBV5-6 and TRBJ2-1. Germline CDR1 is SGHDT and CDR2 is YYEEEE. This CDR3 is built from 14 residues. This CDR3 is CASSLGATPEKAFF.

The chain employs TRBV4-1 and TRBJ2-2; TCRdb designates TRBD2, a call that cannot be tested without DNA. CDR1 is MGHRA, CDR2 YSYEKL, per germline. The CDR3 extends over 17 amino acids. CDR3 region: CASSESRSGGNTGELFF.

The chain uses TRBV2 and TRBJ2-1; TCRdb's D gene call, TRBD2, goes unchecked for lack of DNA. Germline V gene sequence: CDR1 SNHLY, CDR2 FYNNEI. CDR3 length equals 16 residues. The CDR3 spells CASSRSVEGPAYEQFF.

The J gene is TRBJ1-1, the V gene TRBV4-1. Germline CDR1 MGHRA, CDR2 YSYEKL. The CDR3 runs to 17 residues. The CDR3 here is CASSQDPISGRMYEAFF.

This chain's CDR3 is CSAREEGTSYGYTF. The chain links TRBV20-1 to TRBJ1-2. Germline CDR1 DFQATT, CDR2 SNEGSKA (reference sequence). There are 14 residues in the CDR3.

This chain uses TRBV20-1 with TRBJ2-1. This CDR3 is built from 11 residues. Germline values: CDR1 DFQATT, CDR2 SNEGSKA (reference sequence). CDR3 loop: CSAGTTNEQFF.

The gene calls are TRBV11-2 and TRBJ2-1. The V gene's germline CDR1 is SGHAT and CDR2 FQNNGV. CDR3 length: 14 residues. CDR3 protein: CASRRVGSYNEQFF.

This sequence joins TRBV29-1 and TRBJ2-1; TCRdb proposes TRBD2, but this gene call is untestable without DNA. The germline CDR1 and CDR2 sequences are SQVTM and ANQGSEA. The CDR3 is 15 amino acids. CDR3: CSVDGAEVSYNEQFF.

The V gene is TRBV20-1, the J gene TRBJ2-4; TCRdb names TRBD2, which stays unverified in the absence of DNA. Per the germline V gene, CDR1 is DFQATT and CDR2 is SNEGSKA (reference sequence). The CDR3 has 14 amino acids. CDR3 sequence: CSARREGLGNIQYF.

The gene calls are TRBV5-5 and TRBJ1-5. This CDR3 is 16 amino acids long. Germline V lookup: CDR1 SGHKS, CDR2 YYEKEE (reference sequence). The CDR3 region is CASSLASGISNQPQHF.

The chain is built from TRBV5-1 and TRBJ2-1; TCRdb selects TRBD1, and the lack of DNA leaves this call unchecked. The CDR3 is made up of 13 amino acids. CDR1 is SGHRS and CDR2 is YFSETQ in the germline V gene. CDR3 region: CASSKDRSNEQFF.

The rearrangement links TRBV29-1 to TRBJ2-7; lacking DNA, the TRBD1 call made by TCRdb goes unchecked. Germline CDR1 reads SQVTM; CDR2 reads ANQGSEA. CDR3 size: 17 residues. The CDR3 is CSAAGLPGRSSSYEQYF.

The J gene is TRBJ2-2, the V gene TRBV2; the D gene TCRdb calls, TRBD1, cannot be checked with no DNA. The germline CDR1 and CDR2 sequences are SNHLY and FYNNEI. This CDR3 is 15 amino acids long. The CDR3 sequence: CASSVKQGATGELFF.

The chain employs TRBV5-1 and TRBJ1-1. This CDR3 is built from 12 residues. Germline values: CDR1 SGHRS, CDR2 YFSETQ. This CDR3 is CASSLEGVTAFF.

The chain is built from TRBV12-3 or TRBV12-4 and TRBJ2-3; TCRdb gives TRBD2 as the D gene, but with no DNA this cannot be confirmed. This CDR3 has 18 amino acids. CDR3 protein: CASSPAGGVDYRTDTQYF.

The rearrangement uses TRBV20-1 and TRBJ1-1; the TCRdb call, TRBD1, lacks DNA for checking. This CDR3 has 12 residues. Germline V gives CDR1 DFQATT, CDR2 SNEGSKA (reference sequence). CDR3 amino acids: CSALRGSVEAFF.

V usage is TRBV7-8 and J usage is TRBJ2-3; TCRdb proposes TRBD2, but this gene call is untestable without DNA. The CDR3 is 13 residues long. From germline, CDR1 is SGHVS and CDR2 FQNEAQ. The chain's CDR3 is CASSPTLVDTQYF.

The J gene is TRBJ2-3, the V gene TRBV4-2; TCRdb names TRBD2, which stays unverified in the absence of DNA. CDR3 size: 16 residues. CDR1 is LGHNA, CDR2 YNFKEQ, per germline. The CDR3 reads CASSQGLSGNTDTQYF.